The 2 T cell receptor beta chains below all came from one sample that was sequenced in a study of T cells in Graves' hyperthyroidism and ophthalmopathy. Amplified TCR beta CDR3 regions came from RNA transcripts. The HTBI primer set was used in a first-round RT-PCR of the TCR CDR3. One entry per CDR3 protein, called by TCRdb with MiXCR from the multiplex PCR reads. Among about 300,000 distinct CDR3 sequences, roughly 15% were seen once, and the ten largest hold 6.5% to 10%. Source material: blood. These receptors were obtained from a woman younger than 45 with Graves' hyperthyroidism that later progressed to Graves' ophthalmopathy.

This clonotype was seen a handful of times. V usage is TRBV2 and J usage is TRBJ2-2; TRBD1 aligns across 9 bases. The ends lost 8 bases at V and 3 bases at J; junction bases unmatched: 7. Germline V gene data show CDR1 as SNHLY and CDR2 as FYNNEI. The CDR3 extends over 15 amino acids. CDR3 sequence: CASGPGQGYTGELFF. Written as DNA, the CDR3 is TGTGCCAGCGGCCCGGGACAGGGCTACACCGGGGAGCTGTTTTTT.

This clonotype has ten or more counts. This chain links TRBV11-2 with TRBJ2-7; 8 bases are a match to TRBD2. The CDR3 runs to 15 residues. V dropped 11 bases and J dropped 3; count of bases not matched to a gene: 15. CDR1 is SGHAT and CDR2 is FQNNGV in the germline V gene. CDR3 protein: CAVDVRLAGYYEQYF. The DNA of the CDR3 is TGTGCCGTCGACGTGAGGTTAGCGGGATACTACGAGCAGTACTTC.